Included here is one T cell receptor (beta chain) sequence, with context. These data originate in a study of CD8 T cells in ankylosing spondylitis. The germline V gene encodes CDR1 SGHDT and CDR2 YYEEEE. The V gene lost 1 base and the J gene lost 0 bases, with 11 bases spanning the gap. CDR3 length: 15 amino acids. With molecular barcodes, quantitative 5'-RACE was used to make the TCR beta libraries. MiXCR, run by TCRdb on the 5' RACE reads, gives a single entry per CDR3 protein. The table lists 150,000 to 250,000 distinct CDR3 sequences, roughly 13% of them singletons. The sample comprised blood, either unsorted or a sorted T cell fraction (not recorded which). The gene calls are TRBV5-6 and TRBJ2-7; D uncertain. This clonotype was sampled from a male donor with ankylosing spondylitis or in good health (not recorded which). The CDR3 reads CASSLSVAASYEQYF. The CDR3, as DNA: TGTGCCAGCAGCTTGTCAGTAGCAGCCTCCTACGAGCAGTACTTC.